This entry describes one T cell receptor beta chain. Antigen: not known. Prior autoimmune disease or systemic immunosuppression barred patients. This entry belongs to a study of OX40 agonist ivuxolimab in advanced cancers. Study details: A diagnosis of hepatocellular carcinoma, melanoma, renal cell or head and neck cancer was present in dose-escalation patients.

The germline V gene encodes CDR1 SNHLY and CDR2 FYNNEI. The CDR3 covers 14 residues. Trimming removed 1 base from V and 7 bases from J, with 11 bases in between. Whole-study results and caveats: CD4+ and CD8+ T cells in blood underwent clonal expansion by week 6 at 0.1 to 3.0 mg/kg. Averaging showed that CD8+ T cells had more expanded clones than CD4+ did.

TCRdb's copy holds only in-frame clones and misses some; the assay was immunoSEQ multiplex PCR. Here the sample spans fewer than 45,000 clones, approximately 80% being singletons. The rearrangement joins TRBV2 to TRBJ2-1, with D possibly matching TRBD2 (6 bases). The origin of this receptor is an adult with an advanced solid tumor such as melanoma, head and neck, liver or kidney cancer. The starting material was CD4+ or CD8+ T cells sorted from blood, obtained in a trial of the OX40 agonist ivuxolimab. CDR3 sequence reads: CASSEDWRGNEQFF. The CDR3 nucleotides read TGTGCCAGCAGTGAAGATTGGAGGGGAAATGAGCAGTTCTTC.